This TCR beta chain is drawn from a study of blood T cell repertoires in COVID-19. Overall study: Both acute and convalescent COVID-19 samples were obtained from the United States, Italy and Spain. In each case, the material was cDNA or gDNA derived from T cells, B-cell-depleted T cells, or PBMCs.

Sequenced by immunoSEQ multiplex PCR; TCRdb stores in-frame clones only, minus some. The data contain more than 35,000 clones, about four fifths of them singletons. From germline, CDR1 is SGHTA and CDR2 FQGNSA. The V and J ends lost 1 base and 1 base respectively, with 11 bases between them. CDR3 size: 16 residues. This chain uses TRBV7-2 with TRBJ1-3; D uncertain. Sequenced sample: peripheral blood. The clonotype originates from a man older than 75 with active or convalescent COVID-19. The DNA for the CDR3 is TGTGCCAGCAGCTTAGTAGGGAGCTATTCTGGAAACACCATATATTTT. This sequence encodes CASSLVGSYSGNTIYF.